These 4 T cell receptor beta chains share one sample of origin, sequenced in a study of T cells in Graves' hyperthyroidism and ophthalmopathy. Amplified regions were TCR beta CDR3 sequences from RNA transcripts. The HTBI primer set was used in a first-round RT-PCR of the TCR CDR3. TCRdb reprocessed the multiplex PCR reads with MiXCR, giving one entry per CDR3 protein. The table shows 100,000 to 130,000 distinct CDR3 sequences, with approximately 15% occurring only once. Sequenced material: blood. The receptors were gathered from a woman in her forties or fifties with Graves' hyperthyroidism.

This clonotype was counted many times. V is TRBV4-1 and J is TRBJ1-6; D may be TRBD1 (6 bases). The CDR3 length is 15 residues. The V gene's germline CDR1 is MGHRA and CDR2 YSYEKL. The V gene lost 5 bases and the J gene lost 8 bases, with 16 bases spanning the gap. The DNA for the CDR3 is TGCGCCAGCAGCGGGTGGGGGCCGTTGGATTCACCCCTCCACTTT. This sequence encodes CASSGWGPLDSPLHF.

This clonotype was counted many times. The V and J genes are TRBV5-1 and TRBJ2-7, with TRBD1 identical over 11 bases. The CDR3 runs to 16 residues. Germline V gene lookup returns CDR1 SGHRS and CDR2 YFSETQ. J lost 5 bases, V lost 4 bases, and 11 bases had no gene match. The CDR3 DNA reads TGCGCCAGCAGCCCCAGGACAGGGGGCAGGTTCGACGAGCAGTACTTC. The encoded protein is CASSPRTGGRFDEQYF.

The genes are TRBV6-9 and TRBJ2-3; 10 nucleotides line up with TRBD2. Germline assignment: CDR1 MNHGY and CDR2 SVAAGI. With 4 bases clipped from V and 6 bases from J, the junction kept 7 bases outside the gene matches. CDR3 length: 15 residues. This chain's CDR3 is CASSSSGSHGDTQYF. The CDR3 DNA reads as TGTGCCAGCAGTTCTAGCGGGAGCCATGGGGATACGCAGTATTTT.

This clonotype was counted ten times or more. This chain connects TRBV28 to TRBJ1-1; the match to TRBD1 covers 11 bases. The germline V gene encodes CDR1 MDHEN and CDR2 SYDVKM. J lost 5 bases, V lost 6 bases, and 5 bases had no gene match. The CDR3 is 14 amino acids. For the CDR3, the DNA is TGTGCCAGCAGGGGGACAGGGGGTAAGACTGAAGCTTTCTTT. Protein product: CASRGTGGKTEAFF. The complete variable domain, with remaining parts taken from reference TRBV28 and TRBJ1-1, reads DVKVTQSSRYLVKRTGEKVFLECVQDMDHENMFWYRQDPGLGLRLIYFSYDVKMKEKGDIPEGYSVSREKKERFSLILESASTNQTSMYLCASRGTGGKTEAFFGQGTRLTVV.